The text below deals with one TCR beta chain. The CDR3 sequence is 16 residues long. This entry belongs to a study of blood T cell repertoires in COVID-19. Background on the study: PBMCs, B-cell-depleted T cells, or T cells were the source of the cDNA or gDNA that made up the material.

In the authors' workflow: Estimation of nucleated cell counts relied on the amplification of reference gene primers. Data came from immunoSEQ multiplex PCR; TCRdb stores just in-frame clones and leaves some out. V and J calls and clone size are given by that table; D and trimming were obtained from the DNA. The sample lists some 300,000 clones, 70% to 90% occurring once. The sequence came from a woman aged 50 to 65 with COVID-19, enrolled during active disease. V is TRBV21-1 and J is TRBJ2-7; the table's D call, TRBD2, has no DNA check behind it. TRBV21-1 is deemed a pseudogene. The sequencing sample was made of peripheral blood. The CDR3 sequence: CASSKGSRDGPYEQYF. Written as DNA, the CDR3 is TGTGCCAGCAGCAAAGGAAGTCGGGATGGCCCCTACGAGCAGTACTTC.